The rows below give T cell receptor beta chains drawn from one sample of a study of T-cell reconstitution after alpha-beta-depleted transplantation in children. TCRdb re-called the PCR reads with MiXCR, one entry per CDR3 protein. This table holds about 98,000 distinct CDR3 sequences, about 6% found once. The sample consisted of PBMCs, mostly from graft donor cells, taken 60 days after TCRalphabeta/CD19-depleted stem cell transplant. These receptors originate from a female patient aged 2 to 10 who had a stem cell transplant for Fanconi anemia, so the T cells may come from the graft donor. Each CDR3 is given with its conserved first and last residue. Fields, in order: clone size, D gene, J gene, V gene, CDR3 protein, CDR3 DNA. A D gene is named only where the DNA matches it firmly. For some rows the clone size is stated as once, few or many, or as a class when expanded; others skip it.

size: many
D: -
J: TRBJ2-1
V: TRBV3-1
CDR3: CASSQEKGRASSYNEQFF
DNA: TGTGCCAGCAGCCAAGAAAAGGGGCGGGCGAGCTCCTACAATGAGCAGTTCTTC

size: -
D: TRBD1
J: TRBJ2-2
V: TRBV5-1
CDR3: CASSAGTGRITGELFF
DNA: TGCGCCAGCAGCGCCGGGACAGGACGCATTACCGGGGAGCTGTTTTTT

size: many
D: TRBD2
J: TRBJ2-3
V: TRBV18
CDR3: CASSPSGGADTQYF
DNA: TGTGCCAGCTCACCCAGCGGGGGGGCCGATACGCAGTATTTT

size: -
D: -
J: TRBJ2-3
V: TRBV3-1
CDR3: CACSASRRFLDTQYF
DNA: TGTGCCTGCAGCGCAAGTCGGAGATTTTTAGATACGCAGTATTTT

size: many
D: -
J: TRBJ2-7
V: TRBV7-2
CDR3: CASSPPPGAYEQYF
DNA: TGTGCCAGCAGCCCCCCGCCAGGGGCCTACGAGCAGTACTTC

size: -
D: TRBD2
J: TRBJ2-7
V: TRBV2
CDR3: CASSKPGLAGGRSYEQYF
DNA: TGTGCCAGCAGTAAACCGGGACTAGCGGGAGGAAGGAGCTACGAGCAGTACTTC

size: many
D: TRBD2
J: TRBJ2-1
V: TRBV20-1
CDR3: CSARGLAGLGQFF
DNA: TGCAGTGCGAGGGGGCTAGCGGGACTAGGGCAGTTCTTC

size: few
D: -
J: TRBJ2-5
V: TRBV12-3/TRBV12-4
CDR3: CASSFVRGLAETQYF
DNA: TGTGCCAGCAGTTTCGTCCGGGGTTTGGCGGAGACCCAGTACTTC

size: -
D: -
J: TRBJ2-7
V: TRBV11-2
CDR3: CASSPREGGGREQYF
DNA: TGTGCCAGCAGCCCCCGAGAGGGGGGGGGCCGCGAGCAGTACTTC

size: many
D: -
J: TRBJ2-5
V: TRBV18
CDR3: CASSPRALAGEETQYF
DNA: TGTGCCAGCTCACCACGTGCACTAGCAGGGGAAGAGACCCAGTACTTC

size: -
D: TRBD1
J: TRBJ1-3
V: TRBV25-1
CDR3: CASSPHRGVSGNTIYF
DNA: TGTGCCAGCAGCCCCCACAGGGGGGTATCTGGAAACACCATATATTTT

size: many
D: -
J: TRBJ2-5
V: TRBV6-1
CDR3: CASSRTVQETQYF
DNA: TGTGCCAGCAGTAGGACAGTGCAAGAGACCCAGTACTTC

size: many
D: -
J: TRBJ2-1
V: TRBV10-3
CDR3: CAISEPTGGYNEQFF
DNA: TGTGCCATCAGTGAACCCACCGGAGGGTACAATGAGCAGTTCTTC

size: few
D: TRBD2
J: TRBJ2-7
V: TRBV5-1
CDR3: CASRRSGGSSYEQYF
DNA: TGCGCCAGCAGACGTAGCGGGGGGAGCTCCTACGAGCAGTACTTC

size: many
D: -
J: TRBJ2-1
V: TRBV15
CDR3: CATSRDWEALAYNEQFF
DNA: TGTGCCACCAGCAGAGATTGGGAGGCCTTAGCCTACAATGAGCAGTTCTTC